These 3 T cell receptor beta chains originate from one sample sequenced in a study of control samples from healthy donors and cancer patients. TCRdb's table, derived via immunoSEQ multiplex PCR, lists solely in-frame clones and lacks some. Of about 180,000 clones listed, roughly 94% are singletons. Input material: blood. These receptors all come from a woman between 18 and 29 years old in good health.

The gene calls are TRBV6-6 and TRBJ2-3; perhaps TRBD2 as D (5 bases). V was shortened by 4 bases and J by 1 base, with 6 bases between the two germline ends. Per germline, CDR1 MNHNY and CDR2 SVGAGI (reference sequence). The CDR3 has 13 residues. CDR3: CASSLGGTDTQYF. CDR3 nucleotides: TGTGCCAGCAGTTTGGGAGGCACAGATACGCAGTATTTT.

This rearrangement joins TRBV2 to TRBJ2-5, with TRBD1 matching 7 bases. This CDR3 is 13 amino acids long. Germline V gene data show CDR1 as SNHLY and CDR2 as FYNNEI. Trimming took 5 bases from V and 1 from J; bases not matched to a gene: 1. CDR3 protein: CASSPGGQETQYF. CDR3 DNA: TGTGCCAGCAGTCCAGGGGGCCAAGAGACCCAGTACTTC.

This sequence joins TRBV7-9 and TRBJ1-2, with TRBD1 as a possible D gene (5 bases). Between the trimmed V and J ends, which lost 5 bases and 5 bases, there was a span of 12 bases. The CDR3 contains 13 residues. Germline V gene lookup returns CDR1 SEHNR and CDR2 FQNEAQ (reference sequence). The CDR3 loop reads CASSPDTGYGYTF. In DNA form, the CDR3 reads TGTGCCAGCAGCCCCGATACAGGTTATGGCTACACCTTC. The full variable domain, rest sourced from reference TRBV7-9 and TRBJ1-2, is DTGVSQNPRHKITKRGQNVTFRCDPISEHNRLYWYRQTLGQGPEFLTYFQNEAQLEKSRLLSDRFSAERPKGSFSTLEIQRTEQGDSAMYLCASSPDTGYGYTFGSGTRLTVV.